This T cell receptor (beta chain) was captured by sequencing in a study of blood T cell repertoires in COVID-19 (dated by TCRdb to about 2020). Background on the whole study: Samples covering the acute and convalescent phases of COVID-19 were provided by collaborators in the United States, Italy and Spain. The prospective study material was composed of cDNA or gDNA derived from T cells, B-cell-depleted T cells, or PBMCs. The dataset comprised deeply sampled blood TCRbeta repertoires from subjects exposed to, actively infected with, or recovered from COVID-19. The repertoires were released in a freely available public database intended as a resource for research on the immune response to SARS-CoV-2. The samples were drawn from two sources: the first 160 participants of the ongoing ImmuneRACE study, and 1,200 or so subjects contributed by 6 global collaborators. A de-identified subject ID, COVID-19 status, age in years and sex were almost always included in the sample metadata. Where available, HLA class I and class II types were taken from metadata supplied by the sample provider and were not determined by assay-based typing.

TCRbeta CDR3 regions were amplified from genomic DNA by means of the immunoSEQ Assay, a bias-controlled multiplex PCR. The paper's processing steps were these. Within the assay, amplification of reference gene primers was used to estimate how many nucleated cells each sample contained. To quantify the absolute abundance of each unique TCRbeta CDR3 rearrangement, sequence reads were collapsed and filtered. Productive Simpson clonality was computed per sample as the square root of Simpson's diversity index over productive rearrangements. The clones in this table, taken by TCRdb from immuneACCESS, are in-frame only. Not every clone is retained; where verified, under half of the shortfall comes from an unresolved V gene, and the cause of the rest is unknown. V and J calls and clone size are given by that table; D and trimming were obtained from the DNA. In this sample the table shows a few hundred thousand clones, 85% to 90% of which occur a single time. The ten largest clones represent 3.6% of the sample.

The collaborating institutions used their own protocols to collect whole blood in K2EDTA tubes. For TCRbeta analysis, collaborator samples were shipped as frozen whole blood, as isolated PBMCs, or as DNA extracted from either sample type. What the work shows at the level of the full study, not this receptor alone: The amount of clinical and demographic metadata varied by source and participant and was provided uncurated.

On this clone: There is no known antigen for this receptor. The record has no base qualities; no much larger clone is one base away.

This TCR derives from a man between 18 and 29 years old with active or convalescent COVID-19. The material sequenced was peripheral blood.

Here is the DNA: TGTGCCAGCAGTGAAGTAGATAATCAGCCCCAGCATTTT. This sequence encodes CASSEVDNQPQHF. This sequence uses TRBV6-1 and TRBJ1-5, with the D gene not clear enough to name. V is reduced by 1 base and J by 4 bases, leaving a spacing of 5 bases between them. The germline V gene sets CDR1 to MNHNS and CDR2 to SASEGT. From the cysteine up to the phenylalanine, the CDR3 has a length of 13 residues. Left in the record is the CDR3 DNA by itself, 39 bases read in frame from the first base.